The 22 T cell receptor beta chains presented below share a single source sample, sequenced in a study of CD8 T cells in Susac syndrome. It was with random hexamers that about 0.45 to 1 ug RNA was reverse transcribed. TCRdb re-derived calls from the immunoSEQ multiplex PCR reads in MiXCR, one entry per CDR3 protein. The sample shows about 190,000 distinct CDR3 sequences, 95% of them seen only once. The source material was CD4+ T cells from PBMCs. The receptors were gathered from a human donor in good health.

V usage is TRBV3-1 and J usage is TRBJ2-2; D is perhaps TRBD1 (5 bases). V was clipped by 5 bases and J by 9 bases, with 7 bases between them. Germline V CDR1 and CDR2: LGHDT, YNNKEL (reference sequence). CDR3 length equals 11 residues. Here the CDR3 DNA reads TGTGCCAGCAGCAAGGGGAGGGAGCTGTTTTTT. Translation gives CASSKGRELFF.

This clonotype was found once. The V call is TRBV6-5, the J call TRBJ1-1; D remains unclear. The CDR3 sequence is 14 residues long. Trimming took off 5 bases at V and 4 bases at J, with 14 bases between the two ends. CDR1 is MNHEY and CDR2 is SVGAGI in the germline V gene. The CDR3 sequence: CASSAGRVSTEAFF. CDR3 nucleotide sequence: TGTGCCAGCAGTGCGGGTCGGGTGAGCACTGAAGCTTTCTTT.

The chain is built from TRBV5-1 and TRBJ2-5, with 8 positions matching TRBD1. CDR1 SGHRS and CDR2 YFSETQ come from the germline V gene. V dropped 4 bases and J dropped 5; count of bases not matched to a gene: 7. The CDR3 totals 14 residues. The CDR3, as DNA: TGCGCCAGCAGCCAGGCCACAGGGGGGGAGACCCAGTACTTC. Residues: CASSQATGGETQYF.

The genes are TRBV25-1 and TRBJ1-2; D is perhaps TRBD1 (6 bases). The V and J ends lost 6 bases and 8 bases respectively, with 16 bases between them. CDR1 and CDR2 (germline): MGHDK, SYGVNS. The CDR3 contains 13 residues. CDR3 in amino acids: CASREGQPGGYTF. DNA of the CDR3: TGTGCCAGCAGAGAAGGACAGCCGGGAGGCTACACCTTC.

The chain is built from TRBV7-2 and TRBJ2-5, with D perhaps matching TRBD2 (5 bases). V was clipped by 5 bases and J by 2 bases, with 12 bases between them. The CDR3 consists of 14 residues. The V gene's germline CDR1 is SGHTA and CDR2 FQGNSA. The CDR3, as DNA: TGTGCCAGCAGCCCTTGGAGCGGACAAGAGACCCAGTACTTC. It translates to CASSPWSGQETQYF.

This clonotype was counted once. CDR3 bases: TGTGCCAGCAGCTCGACAGGGGTCAAACTGTTTTTT. Translation gives CASSSTGVKLFF. The gene calls are TRBV5-6 and TRBJ1-4; TRBD1 agrees at 8 bases. This CDR3 comprises 12 residues. J was trimmed by 11 bases and V by 3 bases; bases with no gene match: 3. The germline gives CDR1 SGHDT, CDR2 YYEEEE.

The V gene is TRBV11-2, the J gene TRBJ2-7, with 9 bases matching TRBD2. The CDR3 contains 16 residues. After removal of 1 base from V and 0 bases from J, the junction contained 4 bases not matched to a gene. Germline CDR1 SGHAT, CDR2 FQNNGV. CDR3 DNA sequence: TGTGCCAGCAGCTTAGGCCTAGCGGGAACCTCCTACGAGCAGTACGTC. This codes for CASSLGLAGTSYEQYV.

The chain combines TRBV12-3 or TRBV12-4 with TRBJ2-2; possibly TRBD1 for D (6 bases). Trimming shortened V by 3 bases and J by 5 bases, and 13 bases separated the two germline ends. This CDR3 contains 15 residues. The CDR3 sequence: CASSFLGGNTGELFF. The CDR3 DNA reads TGTGCCAGCAGTTTCCTAGGGGGAAATACCGGGGAGCTGTTTTTT.

The chain links TRBV7-2 to TRBJ2-7; maybe TRBD2 (5 bases). The CDR3 sequence is 14 residues long. Germline V gene lookup returns CDR1 SGHTA and CDR2 FQGNSA. V dropped 6 bases and J dropped 3 bases, with 15 bases sitting between them. The CDR3 reads CASRDWTANYEQYF. The DNA of the CDR3 is TGTGCCAGCAGGGACTGGACGGCGAACTACGAGCAGTACTTC.

The chain is built from TRBV27 and TRBJ1-6; D possibly corresponds to TRBD1 (6 bases). Germline CDR1 reads MNHEY; CDR2 reads SMNVEV (reference sequence). The V and J ends lost 6 bases and 4 bases respectively, with 10 bases between them. The CDR3 contains 14 residues. The CDR3: CASSTGNYNSPLHF. The CDR3 region has the DNA TGTGCCAGCAGCACAGGGAATTATAATTCACCCCTCCACTTT.

The CDR3 DNA reads TGCGCCAGCAATAGCGGGGCAGTAAACTATGGCTACACCTTC. This sequence encodes CASNSGAVNYGYTF. The chain links TRBV4-1 to TRBJ1-2, with D perhaps TRBD1 (5 bases). V was pared by 7 bases and J by 2 bases, with 14 bases between. CDR3 size: 14 residues. Germline V CDR1 and CDR2: MGHRA, YSYEKL.

The chain uses TRBV3-1 and TRBJ1-2, with D possibly matching TRBD1 (6 bases). The germline V and J ends were trimmed by 6 bases and 8 bases, with 22 bases remaining between them. CDR3 length equals 15 residues. CDR1 LGHDT and CDR2 YNNKEL come from the germline V gene (reference sequence). The DNA of the CDR3 is TGTGCCAGCAGTCTGTTTAGGGCAGGGGTCGGGGGCTACACCTTC. Protein product: CASSLFRAGVGGYTF. Complete variable domain (other parts from reference TRBV3-1 and TRBJ1-2): DTAVSQTPKYLVTQMGNDKSIKCEQNLGHDTMYWYKQDSKKFLKIMFSYNNKELIINETVPNRFSPKSPDKAHLNLHINSLELGDSAVYFCASSLFRAGVGGYTFGSGTRLTVV.

In its sample, this clonotype was seen a few times. The chain uses TRBV29-1 and TRBJ1-2, with 8 bases lining up with TRBD1. Germline loops: CDR1 SQVTM, CDR2 ANQGSEA. V lost 7 bases, J lost 3 bases, and 4 bases stayed unmatched. The CDR3 has 12 amino acids. The CDR3 region is CSATGQDYGYTF. DNA for the CDR3: TGCAGCGCCACGGGACAGGACTATGGCTACACCTTC.

The genes are TRBV7-9 and TRBJ1-2; 9 bases fit TRBD1. The junction had 7 bases not matched to a gene; V was cut back by 5 bases and J by 3 bases. The length of the CDR3 is 15 residues. Germline-derived CDR1 and CDR2 are SEHNR and FQNEAQ (reference sequence). CDR3 in amino acids: CASSIGTGFDYGYTF. The CDR3 DNA is TGTGCCAGCAGCATCGGGACAGGGTTTGACTATGGCTACACCTTC.

The chain recombines TRBV25-1 with TRBJ2-1; D is perhaps TRBD1 or TRBD2 (5 bases each). Germline lookup yields CDR1 MGHDK and CDR2 SYGVNS. V lost 4 bases, J lost 0 bases, and 19 bases lay in between. The CDR3 is made up of 18 amino acids. The CDR3 sequence: CASSVTLVRGRSYNEQFF. The CDR3 DNA sequence: TGTGCCAGCAGTGTAACCCTCGTTCGGGGCCGCTCCTACAATGAGCAGTTCTTC.

The rearrangement joins TRBV15 to TRBJ1-4; 7 nucleotides line up with TRBD1. The J segment lost 8 bases and the V segment lost 0 bases, leaving 9 bases of the junction unmatched. The germline V gene encodes CDR1 LNHNV and CDR2 YYDKDF (reference sequence). The CDR3 has 16 amino acids. CDR3 DNA sequence: TGTGCCACCAGCAGAGACCCGACAGGGAGAGGAGAAAAACTGTTTTTT. It yields the protein CATSRDPTGRGEKLFF.

As DNA, the CDR3 is TGTGCCAGCAGGGCCCACAATCAGCCCCAGCATTTT. The encoded protein is CASRAHNQPQHF. The rearrangement uses TRBV12-3 or TRBV12-4 and TRBJ1-5, with D hard to call. V lost 6 bases, J lost 3 bases, and 6 bases lay in between. This CDR3 is 12 amino acids long.

The chain links TRBV6-5 to TRBJ1-5; 10 bases are a match to TRBD1. The V segment lost 5 bases and the J segment 6 bases; nucleotides outside the gene matches: 4. The CDR3 contains 14 residues. Germline loops: CDR1 MNHEY, CDR2 SVGAGI. In DNA, the CDR3 is TGTGCCAGCAGTCAGACAGGGGGCCCTCAGCCCCAGCATTTT. Amino acid sequence: CASSQTGGPQPQHF.

The J gene is TRBJ1-2, the V gene TRBV27; 7 nucleotides line up with TRBD1. The J segment lost 8 bases and the V segment lost 5 bases, leaving 11 bases of the junction unmatched. The length of the CDR3 is 14 residues. Germline assignment: CDR1 MNHEY and CDR2 SMNVEV (reference sequence). The CDR3 loop reads CASSTRDSAGGYTF. Here the CDR3 DNA reads TGTGCCAGCAGTACTCGGGACAGCGCAGGCGGCTACACCTTC.

The chain recombines TRBV29-1 with TRBJ2-1; 7 bases agree with TRBD1. The V gene's germline CDR1 is SQVTM and CDR2 ANQGSEA. V was clipped by 4 bases and J by 6 bases; unmatched bases: 9. This CDR3 is built from 14 residues. CDR3 bases: TGCAGCGTTGCCGGGAAGGGGGCGGGCAATGAGCAGTTCTTC. It encodes CSVAGKGAGNEQFF.

This clonotype came up a few times. The chain carries TRBV27 and TRBJ1-2; 8 bases map to TRBD1. The CDR3 covers 12 residues. The V gene end was trimmed by 4 bases and the J gene end by 8 bases; junction bases not matched to a gene: 3. Germline CDR1 MNHEY, CDR2 SMNVEV (reference sequence). The CDR3 reads CASSSGQGGYTF. The CDR3 nucleotides read TGTGCCAGCAGTTCTGGACAGGGCGGCTACACCTTC.

The V and J genes are TRBV29-1 and TRBJ2-1; D gene unclear. V was cut by 8 bases and J by 9 bases, with 14 bases left in between. CDR3 length: 11 residues. The germline V gene encodes CDR1 SQVTM and CDR2 ANQGSEA. The CDR3 DNA sequence: TGCAGCTTCCTTGAGCGCGGTGAGCAGTTCTTC. This gives the protein CSFLERGEQFF.